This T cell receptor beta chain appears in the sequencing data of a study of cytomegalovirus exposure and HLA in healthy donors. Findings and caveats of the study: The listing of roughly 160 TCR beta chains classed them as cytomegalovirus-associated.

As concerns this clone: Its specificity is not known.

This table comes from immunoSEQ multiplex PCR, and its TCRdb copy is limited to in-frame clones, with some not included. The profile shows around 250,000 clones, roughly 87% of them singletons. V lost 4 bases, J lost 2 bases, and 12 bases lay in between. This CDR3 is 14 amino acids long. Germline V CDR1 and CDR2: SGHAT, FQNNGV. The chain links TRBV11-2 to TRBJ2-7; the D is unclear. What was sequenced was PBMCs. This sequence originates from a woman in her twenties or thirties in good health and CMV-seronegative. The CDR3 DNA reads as TGTGCCAGCAGCTCCGCAAGACCCCCCTACGAGCAGTACTTC. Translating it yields CASSSARPPYEQYF.